The subject of this entry is one TCR beta chain. Its cognate antigen is unknown. Measured with immunoSEQ multiplex PCR; TCRdb has only the in-frame clones, and not every one. The sample has hundreds of thousands of clones; roughly 87% are singletons. This record belongs to a study of cytomegalovirus exposure and HLA in healthy donors. Study summary: The roughly 110 validation repertoires were produced on the same platform as the 550 to 700 repertoires of the first cohort. This was reported in a later analysis.

General study results and limits: Within the 120 or so validation repertoires, first-cohort TCR clusters tended to co-occur, according to a later analysis. Whilst most TCR sequences proved rare, a subset of public TCRs occurred across many donors.

The CDR3 has 13 residues. Germline V lookup: CDR1 KGHSH, CDR2 LQKENI. Between the trimmed V and J ends, which lost 5 bases and 2 bases, there was a span of 7 bases. The donors were members of the validation cohort comprising 100 to 150 subjects, separate from the roughly 600-subject first cohort. The clonotype originates from a young man in good health and CMV-seropositive. The gene calls are TRBV18 and TRBJ1-5; no definite D call. The specimen sequenced was PBMCs. The CDR3 region is CASSSGGNQPQHF. The CDR3 bases are TGTGCCAGCTCATCGGGTGGCAATCAGCCCCAGCATTTT.